Shown below are 20 T cell receptor beta chains from a single sample sequenced in a study of regulatory T cells in long-lasting Graves disease. Construction of the TCR beta libraries employed iRepertoire HTBI primers in conjunction with Arm-PCR of CDR3 regions. A single record per CDR3 protein comes from TCRdb applying MiXCR to the multiplex PCR reads. Seen here are about 310,000 distinct CDR3 sequences, 18% observed once, and the top ten hold around 36%. Stated time point: newly diagnosed GD, antithyroid drugs for less than 3 months. Researchers made the TCR library from RNA that was extracted from PBMCs. Here the sequenced sample was peripheral blood mononuclear cells (PBMCs), taken at new diagnosis, from a patient treated with antithyroid drugs. The receptors stem from a female donor with Graves disease.

In its sample, this clonotype was seen a few times. The gene calls are TRBV6-2 or TRBV6-3 and TRBJ1-6, with 8 bases aligning to TRBD1. V shed 0 bases, J shed 7 bases, and the junction held 5 bases outside the gene matches. This CDR3 is built from 16 residues. Germline V CDR1 and CDR2: MNHEY, SVGEGT. The CDR3: CASSYSRTGINSPLHF. The CDR3 DNA follows: TGTGCCAGCAGTTACTCCAGGACAGGGATAAATTCACCCCTCCACTTT.

Points on this clonotype: This likely reflects a read error, since a far larger clone is one base away. The chain links TRBV2 to TRBJ2-7; 12 positions match TRBD2. The germline V gene encodes CDR1 SNHLY and CDR2 FYNNEI. This CDR3 is built from 15 residues. The ends lost 8 bases at V and 7 bases at J; junction bases unmatched: 12. The CDR3 spells CASRTTGTSGREQYF. In DNA form, the CDR3 reads TGTGCCAGCCGGACCACCGGGACTAGCGGGCGTGAGCAGTACTTC.

In its sample, this clonotype was seen many times. The DNA of the CDR3 is TGTGCCAGCAGCGCCTACGAAGGGGAGAAGCAGTTCTTC. This encodes CASSAYEGEKQFF. The rearrangement links TRBV9 to TRBJ2-1; either TRBD1 or TRBD2 may supply D (5 bases each). Germline V CDR1 and CDR2: SGDLS, YYNGEE. V gave up 3 bases and J gave up 11 bases, with 15 bases separating them. The CDR3 is 13 amino acids.

The rearrangement joins TRBV28 to TRBJ2-7, with 12 bases aligning to TRBD2. The better agreement between TRBJ2-1 and the DNA end casts doubt on the J call. From germline, CDR1 is MDHEN and CDR2 SYDVKM. The CDR3 runs 19 residues. The CDR3 region has the DNA TGTGCCAGCAGTTTTCCGGGACTAGCGGGCCCCCGGACCTACAATGAGCAGTTCTTC. Translated: CASSFPGLAGPRTYNEQFF.

This clonotype was seen ten or more times. The rearrangement links TRBV11-2 to TRBJ1-1; possible D gene TRBD1, 6 bases. The germline V gene has CDR1 SGHAT and CDR2 FQNNGV. The CDR3 covers 14 residues. V was clipped by 6 bases and J by 2 bases, with 13 bases between them. The chain's CDR3 is CASRDGQPNTEAFF. The CDR3 nucleotides read TGTGCCAGCAGGGATGGACAGCCTAACACTGAAGCTTTCTTT.

This clonotype was recorded many times. The chain joins TRBV15 to TRBJ1-5; no clear D. Trimming cost V 5 bases and J 2 bases, with 13 bases left between them. This CDR3 has 15 residues. Germline CDR1 and CDR2: LNHNV and YYDKDF (reference sequence). The CDR3 region has the DNA TGTGCCACCAGCCAATCCTACGAGGGCAATCAGCCCCAGCATTTT. Amino acids: CATSQSYEGNQPQHF.

The chain uses TRBV5-1 and TRBJ1-3, with D hard to call. CDR3 length: 13 amino acids. Trimming removed 2 bases at V and 4 bases at J, with 7 bases between. Germline lookup yields CDR1 SGHRS and CDR2 YFSETQ. This CDR3 is CASSFGVGNTIYF. As DNA, the CDR3 is TGCGCCAGCAGCTTCGGGGTCGGAAACACCATATATTTT.

This clonotype has at least ten counts. The J gene is TRBJ2-7, the V gene TRBV28; D gene uncertain. CDR3 length: 12 residues. V lost 6 bases to trimming and J lost 6 bases, with 12 bases between them. Germline V CDR1 and CDR2: MDHEN, SYDVKM. CDR3 in DNA: TGTGCCAGCAGCCCGCCCTTCGGCGAGCAGTACTTC. Its translation: CASSPPFGEQYF.

For this clonotype: Because it lacks the conserved phenylalanine or tryptophan at the end, this CDR3 is likely a read error. The chain recombines TRBV19 with TRBJ2-4, with D possibly TRBD2 on 6 matching bases. The V gene lost 3 bases and the J gene lost 10 bases, with 13 bases spanning the gap. The V gene's germline CDR1 is LNHDA and CDR2 SQIVND (reference sequence). CDR3 length equals 13 residues. The CDR3 DNA is TGTGCCAGTAGTATCGGAGGGGTCGGAATTCAGTACCTC. Translated: CASSIGGVGIQYL.

This clonotype was observed many times. The chain couples TRBV20-1 to TRBJ2-3; D not resolved. V was trimmed by 0 bases and J by 4 bases, leaving 5 bases between them. The length of the CDR3 is 12 residues. The germline gives CDR1 DFQATT, CDR2 SNEGSKA (reference sequence). The CDR3 region is CSARDLSDTQYF. CDR3 DNA sequence: TGCAGTGCTAGAGATCTGTCAGATACGCAGTATTTT.

This clonotype was observed at least ten times. The chain employs TRBV12-3 or TRBV12-4 and TRBJ2-1; the D is unclear. The V end was cut by 6 bases, the J end by 10 bases, with 10 bases between. The CDR3 has 11 residues. The CDR3 is CASRSQGEQFF. Written as DNA, the CDR3 is TGTGCCAGCAGGTCCCAAGGGGAGCAGTTCTTC.

Many counts were recorded for this clonotype. The J gene is TRBJ2-7, the V gene TRBV6-5; D may be TRBD2 (5 bases). V was pared by 0 bases and J by 2 bases, with 11 bases between. CDR3 length equals 15 residues. Germline V gene lookup returns CDR1 MNHEY and CDR2 SVGAGI. As DNA, the CDR3 is TGTGCCAGCAGTTACTCGAGGGAGCAACCCTACGAGCAGTACTTC. Amino acids: CASSYSREQPYEQYF.

A single count supports this clonotype. V is TRBV12-3 or TRBV12-4 and J is TRBJ2-1, with D perhaps matching TRBD2 (5 bases). The CDR3 runs to 19 residues. V lost 4 bases and J 10 bases, leaving 32 bases between the germline ends. The CDR3 nucleotides read TGTGCCAGCAGTTCCCGACTCGGGCAGTACTTCAGGCCGGGCGGGGAGCAGTTCTTC. This codes for CASSSRLGQYFRPGGEQFF.

This clonotype has a count of ten or more. This chain connects TRBV6-2 or TRBV6-3 to TRBJ2-7; TRBD2 agrees at 10 bases. J was trimmed by 5 bases and V by 5 bases; bases with no gene match: 9. The CDR3 spans 15 residues. Germline V gives CDR1 MNHEY, CDR2 SVGEGT. The CDR3 sequence is CASSEYSGRSNEQYF. In nucleotides, the CDR3 is TGTGCCAGCAGTGAATATAGCGGGAGGAGCAACGAGCAGTACTTC.

At least ten counts were recorded for this clonotype. The gene calls are TRBV7-8 and TRBJ2-1, with 9 bases aligning to TRBD2. This CDR3 contains 19 residues. Germline assignment: CDR1 SGHVS and CDR2 FQNEAQ. The V gene end was trimmed by 5 bases and the J gene end by 8 bases; junction bases not matched to a gene: 22. This CDR3 is CASSLSRGSGSLRADEQFF. CDR3 in DNA: TGTGCCAGCAGCCTAAGCCGGGGTAGCGGGAGTTTGAGGGCAGATGAGCAGTTCTTC.

The chain recombines TRBV12-3 or TRBV12-4 with TRBJ2-1; 11 bases line up with TRBD1. The CDR3 runs 15 residues. The V and J ends lost 5 bases and 4 bases, in that order; junction bases with no gene match: 4. CDR3 amino acids: CASSGGTGGYNEQFF. The CDR3 coding sequence is TGTGCCAGCAGTGGGGGGACAGGGGGATACAATGAGCAGTTCTTC.

The table lists this clonotype with many counts. The rearrangement links TRBV12-3 or TRBV12-4 to TRBJ1-2, with D possibly being TRBD1 (5 bases). The CDR3 is 14 amino acids. Deletions cut 5 bases from V and 3 bases from J, with 13 bases between. In DNA form, the CDR3 reads TGTGCCAGCAGTCGAAGGGACGGCGACTATGGCTACACCTTC. This translates into CASSRRDGDYGYTF.

V is TRBV7-8 and J is TRBJ1-2, with D unresolved. This CDR3 has 15 residues. Looked up from germline, CDR1 is SGHVS and CDR2 is FQNEAQ. Trimming pared 4 bases from V and 2 bases from J, leaving 14 bases between. The CDR3 here is CASSSARTLNYGYTF. The CDR3 DNA is TGTGCCAGCAGCTCAGCCCGCACACTAAACTATGGCTACACCTTC.

The chain links TRBV4-1 to TRBJ1-1; 7 nucleotides align to TRBD1. Germline V gives CDR1 MGHRA, CDR2 YSYEKL. CDR3 length: 14 residues. With 0 bases clipped from V and 11 bases from J, the junction kept 9 bases outside the gene matches. CDR3 protein: CASSQEQGGSNAFF. For the CDR3, the DNA is TGCGCCAGCAGCCAAGAACAAGGGGGCTCGAATGCTTTCTTT.

This clonotype was observed at least ten times. The chain links TRBV20-1 to TRBJ2-3; TRBD2 agrees at 16 bases. Germline trimming cut 2 bases from V and 1 base from J; bases unmatched to any gene: 6. The CDR3 length is 18 residues. Germline CDR1 is DFQATT and CDR2 is SNEGSKA (reference sequence). The CDR3 DNA reads as TGCAGTGCTAGAAATGGGACTAGCGGGAGGGCCGGCACAGATACGCAGTATTTT. It specifies CSARNGTSGRAGTDTQYF.